This T cell receptor (beta chain) was identified during a study of CD8+CD57+ T cells in acquired aplastic anemia. On the study more broadly: The study obtained an average of around 2.9 ug of DNA from sorted CD4+ and CD8+ cells. Healthy CD8+ samples averaged approximately 11 million reads. Notes on the study in general: Patients and controls shared just under 30 CD8+ CDR3 sequences. Patients did not significantly differ from controls in CD8+ Simpson's diversity.

This clonotype was found a few times. Its specificity is unknown. Template material for TCR beta VDJ and CDR3 profiling consisted of genomic DNA. TCRdb ran MiXCR on the reads and lists one entry per CDR3 protein. Here the sample spans approximately 98,000 distinct CDR3 sequences, less than 65% being singletons. Sample: sorted CD4+, CD8+, or CD8+CD57+ T cells (not recorded which) from PBMCs. This TCR was sampled from a human donor in good health, serving as a control.

In nucleotides, the CDR3 is TGTGCCAGCACGGGAGGTCAGCCCCAGCATTTT. This codes for CASTGGQPQHF. V is TRBV6-1 and J is TRBJ1-5; D not resolved. This CDR3 has 11 residues. V shed 7 bases and J shed 6 bases, with 7 bases lying between them. Per germline, CDR1 MNHNS and CDR2 SASEGT.